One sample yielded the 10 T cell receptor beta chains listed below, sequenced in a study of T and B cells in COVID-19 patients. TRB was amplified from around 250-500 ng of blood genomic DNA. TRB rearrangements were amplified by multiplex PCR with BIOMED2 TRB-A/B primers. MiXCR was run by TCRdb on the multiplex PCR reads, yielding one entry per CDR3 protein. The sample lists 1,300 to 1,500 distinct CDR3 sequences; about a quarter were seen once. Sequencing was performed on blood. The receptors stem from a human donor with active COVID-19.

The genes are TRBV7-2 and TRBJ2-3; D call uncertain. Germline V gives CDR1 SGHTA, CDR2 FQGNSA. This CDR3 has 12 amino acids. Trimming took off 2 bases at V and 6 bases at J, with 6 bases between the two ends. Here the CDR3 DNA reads TGTGCCAGCAGCTTAAAGTGGGATACGCAGTATTTT. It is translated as CASSLKWDTQYF.

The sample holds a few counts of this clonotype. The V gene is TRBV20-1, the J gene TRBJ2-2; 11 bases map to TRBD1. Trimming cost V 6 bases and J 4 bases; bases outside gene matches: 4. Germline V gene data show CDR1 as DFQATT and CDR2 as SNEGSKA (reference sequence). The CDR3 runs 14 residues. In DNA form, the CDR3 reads TGCAGTGCCCGGACAGGGGGCATCACCGGGGAGCTGTTTTTT. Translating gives CSARTGGITGELFF.

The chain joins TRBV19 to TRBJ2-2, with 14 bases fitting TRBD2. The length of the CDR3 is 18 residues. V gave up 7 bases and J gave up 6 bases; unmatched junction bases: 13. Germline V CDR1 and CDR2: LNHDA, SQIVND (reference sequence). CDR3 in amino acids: CASTPTSGGAARPGELFF. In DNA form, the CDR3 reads TGTGCCAGTACCCCGACTAGCGGGGGGGCGGCACGTCCCGGGGAGCTGTTTTTT.

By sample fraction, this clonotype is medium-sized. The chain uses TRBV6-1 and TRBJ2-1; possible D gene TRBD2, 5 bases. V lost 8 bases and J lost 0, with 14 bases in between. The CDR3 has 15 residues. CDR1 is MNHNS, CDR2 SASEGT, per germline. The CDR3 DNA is TGTGCCAGCCTAAGATCCGCGGGCTCCTACAATGAGCAGTTCTTC. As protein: CASLRSAGSYNEQFF.

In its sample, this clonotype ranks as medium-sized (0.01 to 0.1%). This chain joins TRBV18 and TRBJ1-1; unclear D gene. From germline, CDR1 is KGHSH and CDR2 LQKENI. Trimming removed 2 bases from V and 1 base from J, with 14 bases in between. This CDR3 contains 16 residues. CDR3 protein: CASSPSFSQTNTEAFF. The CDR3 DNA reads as TGTGCCAGCTCACCAAGCTTTAGCCAGACGAACACTGAAGCTTTCTTT. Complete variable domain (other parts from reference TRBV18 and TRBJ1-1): NAGVMQNPRHLVRRRGQEARLRCSPMKGHSHVYWYRQLPEEGLKFMVYLQKENIIDESGMPKERFSAEFPKEGPSILRIQQVVRGDSAAYFCASSPSFSQTNTEAFFGQGTRLTVV.

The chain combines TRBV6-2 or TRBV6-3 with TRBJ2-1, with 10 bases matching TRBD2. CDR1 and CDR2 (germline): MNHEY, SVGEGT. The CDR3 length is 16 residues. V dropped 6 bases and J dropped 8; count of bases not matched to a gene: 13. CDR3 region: CASSTSKAGGLDEQFF. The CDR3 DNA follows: TGTGCCAGCAGCACTAGTAAAGCGGGAGGGCTCGATGAGCAGTTCTTC.

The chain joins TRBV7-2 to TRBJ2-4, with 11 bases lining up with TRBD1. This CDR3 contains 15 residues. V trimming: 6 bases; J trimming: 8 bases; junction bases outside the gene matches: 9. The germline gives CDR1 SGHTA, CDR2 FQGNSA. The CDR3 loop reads CASSSGGTGGDIQYF. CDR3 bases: TGTGCCAGCAGTTCAGGTGGGACAGGGGGAGACATTCAGTACTTC.

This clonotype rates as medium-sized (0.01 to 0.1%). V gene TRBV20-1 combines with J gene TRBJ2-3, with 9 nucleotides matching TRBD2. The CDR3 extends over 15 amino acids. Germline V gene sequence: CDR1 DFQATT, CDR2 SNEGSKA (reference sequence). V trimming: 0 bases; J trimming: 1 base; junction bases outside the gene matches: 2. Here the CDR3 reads CSARDSGGRTDTQYF. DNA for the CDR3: TGCAGTGCTAGAGATAGCGGGGGCCGCACAGATACGCAGTATTTT.

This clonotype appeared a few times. CDR3: CASSQGGTGSNEKLFF. In DNA, the CDR3 is TGCGCCAGCAGCCAAGGGGGGACAGGGTCTAATGAAAAACTGTTTTTT. The chain is built from TRBV4-3 and TRBJ1-4; 9 bases match TRBD1. The trim removed 1 base at V and 3 bases at J, leaving 3 bases unmatched. There are 16 residues in the CDR3. Per the germline V gene, CDR1 is LGHNA and CDR2 is YSLEER.

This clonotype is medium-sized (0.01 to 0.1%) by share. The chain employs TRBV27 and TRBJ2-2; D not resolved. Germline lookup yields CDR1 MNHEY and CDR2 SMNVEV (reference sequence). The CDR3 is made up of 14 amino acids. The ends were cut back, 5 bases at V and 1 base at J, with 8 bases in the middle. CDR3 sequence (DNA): TGTGCCAGCAGTACGACTCAGAACACCGGGGAGCTGTTTTTT. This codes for CASSTTQNTGELFF.